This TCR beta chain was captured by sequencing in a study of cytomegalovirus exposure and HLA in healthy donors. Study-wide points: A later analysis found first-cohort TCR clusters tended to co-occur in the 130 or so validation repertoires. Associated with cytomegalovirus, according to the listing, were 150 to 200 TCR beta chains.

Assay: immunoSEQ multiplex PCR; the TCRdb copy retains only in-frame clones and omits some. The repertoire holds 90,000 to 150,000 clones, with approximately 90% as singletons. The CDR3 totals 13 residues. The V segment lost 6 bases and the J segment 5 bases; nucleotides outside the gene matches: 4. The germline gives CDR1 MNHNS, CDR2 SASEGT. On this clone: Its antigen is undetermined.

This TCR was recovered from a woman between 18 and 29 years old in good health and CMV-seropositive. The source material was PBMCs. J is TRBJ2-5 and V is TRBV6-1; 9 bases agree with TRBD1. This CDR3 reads CASRQGAGETQYF. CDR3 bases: TGTGCCAGCAGACAGGGGGCGGGGGAGACCCAGTACTTC.